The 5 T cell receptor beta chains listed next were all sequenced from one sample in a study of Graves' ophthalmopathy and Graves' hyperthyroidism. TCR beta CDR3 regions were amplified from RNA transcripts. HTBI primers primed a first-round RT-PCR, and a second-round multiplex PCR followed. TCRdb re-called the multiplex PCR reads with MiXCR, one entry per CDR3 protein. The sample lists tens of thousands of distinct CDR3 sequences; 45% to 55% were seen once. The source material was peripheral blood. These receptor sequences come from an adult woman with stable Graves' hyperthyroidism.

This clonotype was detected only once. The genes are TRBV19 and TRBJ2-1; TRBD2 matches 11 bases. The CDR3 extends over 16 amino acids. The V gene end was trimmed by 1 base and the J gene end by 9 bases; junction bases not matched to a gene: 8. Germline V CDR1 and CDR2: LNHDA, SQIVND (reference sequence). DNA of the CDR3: TGTGCCAGTAGTATAGGGACGGGACTAGCGGACAGTGAGCAGTTCTTC. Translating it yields CASSIGTGLADSEQFF.

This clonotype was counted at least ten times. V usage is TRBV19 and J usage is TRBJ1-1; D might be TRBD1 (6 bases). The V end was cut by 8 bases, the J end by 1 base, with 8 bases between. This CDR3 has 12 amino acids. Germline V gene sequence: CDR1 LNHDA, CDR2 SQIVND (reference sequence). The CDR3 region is CASHRANTEAFF. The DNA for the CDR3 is TGTGCCAGTCACAGGGCGAACACTGAAGCTTTCTTT.

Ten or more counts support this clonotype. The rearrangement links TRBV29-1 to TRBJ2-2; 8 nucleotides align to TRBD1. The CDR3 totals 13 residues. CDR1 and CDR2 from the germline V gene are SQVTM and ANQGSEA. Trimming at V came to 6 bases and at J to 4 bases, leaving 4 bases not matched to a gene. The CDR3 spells CSVGGQGTGELFF. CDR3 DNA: TGCAGCGTCGGAGGACAGGGCACCGGGGAGCTGTTTTTT.

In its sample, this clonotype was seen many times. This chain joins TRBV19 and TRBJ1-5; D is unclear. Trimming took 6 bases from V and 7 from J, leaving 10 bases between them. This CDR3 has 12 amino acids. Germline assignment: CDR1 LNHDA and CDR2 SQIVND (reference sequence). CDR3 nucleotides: TGTGCCAGTAGGGGATTGGAACAGCCCCAGCATTTT. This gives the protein CASRGLEQPQHF.

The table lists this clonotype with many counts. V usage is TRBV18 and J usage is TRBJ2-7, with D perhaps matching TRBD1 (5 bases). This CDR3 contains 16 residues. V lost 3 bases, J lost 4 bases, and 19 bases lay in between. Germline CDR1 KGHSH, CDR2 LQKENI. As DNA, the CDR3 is TGTGCCAGCTCACCTCTCCGGCAGGGTAGTTTGTACGAGCAGTACTTC. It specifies CASSPLRQGSLYEQYF.